This T cell receptor beta chain is from a study of shared clonotypes between healthy human individuals. TCRdb keeps only in-frame clones here, not all; method: immunoSEQ multiplex PCR. The sample contains around 2,000,000 clones, 85% to 95% of which appear only once. Unmatched junction bases numbered 13, after V lost 4 bases and J lost 3 bases. This CDR3 region has 17 residues. Positive CCR7 selection of CD45RO-negative cells yielded the naive CD8 cells, and terminally differentiated effector memory CD45RA+ cells were excluded. The chain joins TRBV5-3 to TRBJ1-5; TRBD1 matches 7 bases. TRBV5-3 is assigned to the ORF class and has an uncertain function. The source is a man younger than 30 in good health. Sequenced sample: naive CD8+ T cells sorted from blood. CDR3 in amino acids: CARSLDRTLRSNQPQHF. In DNA, the CDR3 is TGTGCCAGAAGCCTGGACAGGACCCTACGGTCCAATCAGCCCCAGCATTTT.